A selection of T cell receptor beta chains follows, all from one sample in a study of T cells expressing NK-cell markers. Following a re-call of the 5' RACE reads, TCRdb has one entry per CDR3 protein and lacks DNA. The sample is made up of 350,000 to 500,000 distinct CDR3 sequences, and the top ten hold more than 7% of it. The sequenced sample consisted of blood T cells: a sorted CD56 or NKG2C T cell subset, CD4+ or CD8+ T cells, or bulk PBMC T cells (not recorded which). Receptors originate from a woman aged 18 to 75 in good health. The CDR3 runs from the conserved cysteine through the conserved F or W.

TRBJ2-3 TRBV9 CASSVIGSGGPTDTQYF
TRBJ1-1 TRBV12-3/TRBV12-4 CASSFGAYNTEAFF
TRBJ1-2 TRBV7-2 CASSLTGFGNYGYTF
TRBJ2-1 TRBV10-3 CAISDPGISYNEQFF
TRBJ2-2 TRBV5-1 CASSQETVTNTGELFF
TRBJ1-1 TRBV29-1 CSVPRGTEAFF
TRBJ2-1 TRBV20-1 CSARGLAGVGEQFF
TRBJ2-1 TRBV6-2/TRBV6-3 CASNPSGRSNEQFF
TRBJ1-6 TRBV20-1 CSAQARGAGRNSPLHF
TRBJ2-3 TRBV6-5 CASRDPGDTQYF
TRBJ1-1 TRBV9 CASSADMNTEAFF
TRBJ2-1 TRBV20-1 CSARARTSGRNEQFF
TRBJ1-1 TRBV5-1 CASSLVGGGLMNTEAFF
TRBJ2-5 TRBV20-1 CSARRLALQETQYF
TRBJ2-2 TRBV9 CASSPYSTGELFF
TRBJ1-2 TRBV15 CATSRETTGQFNYGYTF
TRBJ2-2 TRBV6-1 CASSTTGGGSGELFF
TRBJ1-6 TRBV25-1 CASSDQGISNSPLHF